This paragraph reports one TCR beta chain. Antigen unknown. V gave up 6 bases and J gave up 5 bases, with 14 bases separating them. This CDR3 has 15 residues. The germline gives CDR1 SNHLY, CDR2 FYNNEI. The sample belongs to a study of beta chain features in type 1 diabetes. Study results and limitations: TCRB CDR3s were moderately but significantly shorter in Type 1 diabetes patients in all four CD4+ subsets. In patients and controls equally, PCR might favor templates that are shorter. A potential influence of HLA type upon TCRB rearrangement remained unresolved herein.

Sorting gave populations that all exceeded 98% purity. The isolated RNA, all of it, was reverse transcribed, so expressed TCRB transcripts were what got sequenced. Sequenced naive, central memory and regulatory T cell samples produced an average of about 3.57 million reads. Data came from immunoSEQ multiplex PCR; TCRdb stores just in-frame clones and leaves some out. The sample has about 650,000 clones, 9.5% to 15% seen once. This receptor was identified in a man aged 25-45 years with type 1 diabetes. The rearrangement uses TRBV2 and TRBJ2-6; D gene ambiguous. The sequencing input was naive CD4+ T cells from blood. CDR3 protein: CASSPESQRANVLTF. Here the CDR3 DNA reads TGTGCCAGCAGCCCGGAGTCTCAGAGGGCCAACGTCCTGACTTTC.